This TCR beta chain was retrieved from a study of identical twins. At least ten counts were recorded for this clonotype. Its antigen remains unknown. Germline-derived CDR1 and CDR2 are SGHRS and YFSETQ. Trimming removed 4 bases from V and 3 bases from J, with 17 bases in between. This CDR3 comprises 15 residues. Study-wide findings and caveats: Whereas memory repertoires showed no such difference, abundant cord blood beta clonotypes carried fewer insertions. Among monozygotic twins, out-of-frame TCR alpha sharing exceeded what models predicted.

TCRdb re-analysed the 5' RACE reads in MiXCR, keeping a single row per CDR3 protein. The sample yields about 300,000 distinct CDR3 sequences, 9% to 15% seen once. The sample was also linked to a second study, of yellow fever vaccine responses in identical twins.

Source material: CD8+ T cells sorted from blood. The rearrangement links TRBV5-1 to TRBJ2-7; D gene unclear. The origin of this receptor is a woman younger than 35 in good health. The CDR3 is CASSPPRNKGYEQYF. CDR3 bases: TGCGCCAGCAGCCCTCCTCGCAACAAAGGCTACGAGCAGTACTTC.